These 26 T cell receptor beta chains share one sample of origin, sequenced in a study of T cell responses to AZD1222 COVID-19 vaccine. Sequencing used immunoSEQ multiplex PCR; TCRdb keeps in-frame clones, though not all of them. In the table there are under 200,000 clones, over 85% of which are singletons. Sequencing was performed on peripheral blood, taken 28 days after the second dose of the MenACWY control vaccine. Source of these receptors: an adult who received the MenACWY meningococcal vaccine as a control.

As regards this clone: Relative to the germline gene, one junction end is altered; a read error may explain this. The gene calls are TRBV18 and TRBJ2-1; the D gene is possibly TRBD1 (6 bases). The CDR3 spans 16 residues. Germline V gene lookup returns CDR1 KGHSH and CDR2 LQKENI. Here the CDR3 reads CASSPQGEGNRNEQFF. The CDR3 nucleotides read TGTGCCAGCTCGCCACAGGGAGAGGGAAATCGCAATGAGCAGTTCTTC. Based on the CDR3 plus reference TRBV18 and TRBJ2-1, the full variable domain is NAGVMQNPRHLVRRRGQEARLRCSPMKGHSHVYWYRQLPEEGLKFMVYLQKENIIDESGMPKERFSAEFPKEGPSILRIQQVVRGDSAAYFCASSPQGEGNRNEQFFGPGTRLTVL.

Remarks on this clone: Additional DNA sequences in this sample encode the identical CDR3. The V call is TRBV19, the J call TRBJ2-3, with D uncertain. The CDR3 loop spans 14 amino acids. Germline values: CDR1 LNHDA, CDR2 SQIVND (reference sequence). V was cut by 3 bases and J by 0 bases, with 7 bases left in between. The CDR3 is CASSIPRSTDTQYF. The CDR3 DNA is TGTGCCAGTAGTATCCCTAGAAGCACAGATACGCAGTATTTT.

CDR3 DNA: TGTGCCAGCAGTTACGACGGTACGCAGTATTTT. As protein: CASSYDGTQYF. The chain combines TRBV6-2 or TRBV6-3 with TRBJ2-3; no clear D. Deletions cut 2 bases from V and 8 bases from J, with 5 bases between. This CDR3 is built from 11 residues. The germline gives CDR1 MNHEY, CDR2 SVGEGT.

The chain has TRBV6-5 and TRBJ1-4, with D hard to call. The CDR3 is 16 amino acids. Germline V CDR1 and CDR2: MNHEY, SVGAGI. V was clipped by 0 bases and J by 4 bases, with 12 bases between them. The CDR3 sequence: CASSYSRAAGNEKLFF. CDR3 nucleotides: TGTGCCAGCAGTTACTCCCGGGCGGCTGGTAATGAAAAACTGTTTTTT.

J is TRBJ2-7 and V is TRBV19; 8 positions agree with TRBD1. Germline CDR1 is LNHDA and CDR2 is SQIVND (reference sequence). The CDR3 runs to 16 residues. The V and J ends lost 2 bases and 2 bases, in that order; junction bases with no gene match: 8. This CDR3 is CASSIKGGQGPYEQYF. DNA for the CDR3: TGTGCCAGTAGTATAAAGGGAGGACAGGGCCCCTACGAGCAGTACTTC.

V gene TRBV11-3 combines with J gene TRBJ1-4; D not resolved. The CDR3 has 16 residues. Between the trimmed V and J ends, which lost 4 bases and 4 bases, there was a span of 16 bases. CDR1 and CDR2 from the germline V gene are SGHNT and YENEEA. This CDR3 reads CASSSAFSGVNEKLFF. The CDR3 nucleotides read TGTGCCAGCAGCTCAGCTTTTTCGGGAGTTAATGAAAAACTGTTTTTT.

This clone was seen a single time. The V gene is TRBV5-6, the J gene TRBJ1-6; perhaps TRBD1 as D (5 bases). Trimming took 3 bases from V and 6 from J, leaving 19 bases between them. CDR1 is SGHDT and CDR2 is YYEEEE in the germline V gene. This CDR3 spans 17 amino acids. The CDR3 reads CASSSEWGAGTNSPLHF. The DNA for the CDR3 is TGTGCCAGCAGCTCGGAATGGGGCGCTGGGACTAATTCACCCCTCCACTTT.

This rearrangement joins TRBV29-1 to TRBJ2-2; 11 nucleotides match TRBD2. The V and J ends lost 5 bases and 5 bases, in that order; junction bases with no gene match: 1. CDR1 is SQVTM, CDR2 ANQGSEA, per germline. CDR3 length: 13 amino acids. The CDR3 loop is CSVRTSGTGELFF. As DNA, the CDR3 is TGCAGCGTTCGGACTAGCGGGACCGGGGAGCTGTTTTTT.

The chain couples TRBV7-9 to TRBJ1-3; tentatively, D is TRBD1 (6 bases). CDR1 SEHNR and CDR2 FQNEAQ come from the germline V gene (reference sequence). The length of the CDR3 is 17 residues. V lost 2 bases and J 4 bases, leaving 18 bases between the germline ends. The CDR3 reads CASSLTRGLLSGNTIYF. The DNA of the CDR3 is TGTGCCAGCAGCTTAACCAGGGGTTTATTATCAGGAAACACCATATATTTT.

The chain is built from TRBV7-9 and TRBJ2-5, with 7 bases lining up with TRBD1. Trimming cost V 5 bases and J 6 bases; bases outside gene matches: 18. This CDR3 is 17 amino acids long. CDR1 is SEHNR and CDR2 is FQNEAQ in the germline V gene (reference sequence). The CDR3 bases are TGTGCCAGCAGCCTGGAAATCCTGACAGGGTTGGGGAAGACCCAGTACTTC. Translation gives CASSLEILTGLGKTQYF.

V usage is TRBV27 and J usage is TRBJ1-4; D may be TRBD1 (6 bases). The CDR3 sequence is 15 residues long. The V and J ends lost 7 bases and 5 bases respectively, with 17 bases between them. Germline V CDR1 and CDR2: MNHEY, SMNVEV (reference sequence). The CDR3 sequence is CASTTGGLPNEKLFF. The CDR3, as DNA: TGTGCCAGCACCACCGGGGGCCTGCCCAATGAAAAACTGTTTTTT.

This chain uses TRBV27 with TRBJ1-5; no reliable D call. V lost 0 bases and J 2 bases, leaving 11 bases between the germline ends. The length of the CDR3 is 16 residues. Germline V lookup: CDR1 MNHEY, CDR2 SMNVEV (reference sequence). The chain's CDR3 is CASSLSSRSGNQPQHF. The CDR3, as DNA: TGTGCCAGCAGTTTATCGTCCCGAAGTGGCAATCAGCCCCAGCATTTT.

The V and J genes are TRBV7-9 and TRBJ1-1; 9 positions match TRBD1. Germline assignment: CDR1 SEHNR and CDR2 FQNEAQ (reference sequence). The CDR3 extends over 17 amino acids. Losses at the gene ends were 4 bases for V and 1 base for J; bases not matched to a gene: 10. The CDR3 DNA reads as TGTGCCAGCAGCTCCCTCCCGGGACAGGGATCGAACACTGAAGCTTTCTTT. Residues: CASSSLPGQGSNTEAFF. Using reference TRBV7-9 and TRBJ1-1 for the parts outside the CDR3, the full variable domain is DTGVSQNPRHKITKRGQNVTFRCDPISEHNRLYWYRQTLGQGPEFLTYFQNEAQLEKSRLLSDRFSAERPKGSFSTLEIQRTEQGDSAMYLCASSSLPGQGSNTEAFFGQGTRLTVV.

CDR3 in DNA: TGTGCCAGTAGGATGGACCGGGGTGAAGCTTTCTTT. Its translation is CASRMDRGEAFF. V usage is TRBV19 and J usage is TRBJ1-1; D is unclear. The germline CDR1 and CDR2 sequences are LNHDA and SQIVND (reference sequence). V was shortened by 6 bases and J by 7 bases, with 12 bases between the two germline ends. The CDR3 is made up of 12 amino acids.

CDR3 amino acids: CASSYAVGQTGETQYF. The DNA of the CDR3 is TGTGCCAGCAGCTACGCGGTCGGACAGACTGGGGAGACCCAGTACTTC. The chain employs TRBV7-8 and TRBJ2-5, with D possibly TRBD1 on 6 matching bases. The germline CDR1 and CDR2 sequences are SGHVS and FQNEAQ. V shed 4 bases and J shed 5 bases, with 20 bases lying between them. The CDR3 is 16 amino acids.

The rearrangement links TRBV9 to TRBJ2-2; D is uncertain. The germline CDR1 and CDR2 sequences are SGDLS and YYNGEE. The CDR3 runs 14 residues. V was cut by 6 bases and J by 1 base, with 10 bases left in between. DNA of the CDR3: TGTGCCAGCACCGCCTCGGTGAACACCGGGGAGCTGTTTTTT. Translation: CASTASVNTGELFF.

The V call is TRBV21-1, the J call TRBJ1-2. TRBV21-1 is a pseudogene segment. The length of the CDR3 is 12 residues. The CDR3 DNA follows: TGTGCCAGCAGCAGAGGGGTAGATGGCTACACCTTC. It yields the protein CASSRGVDGYTF.

The CDR3 DNA reads TGTGCCATCAGTGACCCCGCCAGGGTTGGAAACACCATATATTTT. Its protein is CAISDPARVGNTIYF. The V call is TRBV10-3, the J call TRBJ1-3, with D perhaps TRBD1 (5 bases). The V and J ends lost 3 bases and 3 bases respectively, with 12 bases between them. CDR1 ENHRY and CDR2 SYGVKD come from the germline V gene. The CDR3 is 15 amino acids.

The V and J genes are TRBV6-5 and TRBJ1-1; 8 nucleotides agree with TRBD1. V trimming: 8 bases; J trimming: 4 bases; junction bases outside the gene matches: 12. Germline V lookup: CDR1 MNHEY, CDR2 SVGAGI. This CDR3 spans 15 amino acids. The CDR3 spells CASGIITGGGTEAFF. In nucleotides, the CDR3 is TGTGCCAGCGGCATTATAACAGGGGGGGGCACTGAAGCTTTCTTT.

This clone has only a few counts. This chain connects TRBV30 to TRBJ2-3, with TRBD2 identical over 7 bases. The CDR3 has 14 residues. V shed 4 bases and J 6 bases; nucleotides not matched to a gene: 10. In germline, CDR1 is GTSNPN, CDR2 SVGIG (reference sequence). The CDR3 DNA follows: TGTGCCTGGAACCTAGCGGCCTGGGGGGATACGCAGTATTTT. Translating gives CAWNLAAWGDTQYF.

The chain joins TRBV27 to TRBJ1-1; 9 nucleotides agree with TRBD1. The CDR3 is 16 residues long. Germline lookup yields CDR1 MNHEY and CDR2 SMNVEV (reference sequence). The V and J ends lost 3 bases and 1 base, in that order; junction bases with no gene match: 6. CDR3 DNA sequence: TGTGCCAGCAGTTTCTCGGACAGGGGAGGGAACACTGAAGCTTTCTTT. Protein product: CASSFSDRGGNTEAFF.

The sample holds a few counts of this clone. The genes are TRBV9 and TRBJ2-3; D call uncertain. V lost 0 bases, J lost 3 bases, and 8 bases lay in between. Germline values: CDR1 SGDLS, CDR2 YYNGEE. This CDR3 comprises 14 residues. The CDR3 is CASSVGQRTDTQYF. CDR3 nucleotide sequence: TGTGCCAGCAGCGTAGGGCAGCGAACAGATACGCAGTATTTT.

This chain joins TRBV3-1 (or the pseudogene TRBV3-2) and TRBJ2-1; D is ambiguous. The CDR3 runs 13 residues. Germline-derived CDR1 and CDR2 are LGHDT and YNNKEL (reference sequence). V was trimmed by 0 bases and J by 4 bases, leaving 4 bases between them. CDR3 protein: CASSQDRYNEQFF. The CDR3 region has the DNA TGTGCCAGCAGCCAAGACAGGTACAATGAGCAGTTCTTC.

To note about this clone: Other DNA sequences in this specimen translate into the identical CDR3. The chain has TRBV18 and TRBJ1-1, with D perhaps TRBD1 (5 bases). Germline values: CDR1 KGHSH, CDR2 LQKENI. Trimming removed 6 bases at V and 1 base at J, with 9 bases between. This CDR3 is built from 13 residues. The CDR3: CASSPTGNTEAFF. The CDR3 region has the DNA TGTGCCAGCTCTCCCACAGGGAACACTGAAGCTTTCTTT.

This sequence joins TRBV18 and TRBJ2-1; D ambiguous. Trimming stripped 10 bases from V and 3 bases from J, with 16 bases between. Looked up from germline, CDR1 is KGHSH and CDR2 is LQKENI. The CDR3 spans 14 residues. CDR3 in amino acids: CATSRPNGYNEQFF. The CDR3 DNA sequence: TGTGCCACCTCCCGACCTAATGGCTACAATGAGCAGTTCTTC.

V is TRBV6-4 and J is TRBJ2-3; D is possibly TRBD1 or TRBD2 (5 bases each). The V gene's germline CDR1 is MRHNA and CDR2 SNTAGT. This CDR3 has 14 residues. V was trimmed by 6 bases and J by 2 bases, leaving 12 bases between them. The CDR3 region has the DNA TGTGCCAGCAGCGAGGGGACCGTCACAGATACGCAGTATTTT. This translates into CASSEGTVTDTQYF.